The 26 T cell receptor beta chains in this list originate from one sample, sequenced in a study of shared clonotypes between healthy human individuals. Here immunoSEQ multiplex PCR was the method, and the copy in TCRdb shows in-frame clones only, minus some. The profile shows almost 700,000 clones, 92% of them singletons. It was CD45RO-negative cells, positively selected for CCR7, that made up naive CD8 cells, with terminally differentiated effector memory CD45RA+ cells excluded. Sequencing input: naive CD8+ T cells sorted from blood. The receptors stem from a man aged 25 to 45 in good health.

Comment on this clone: Other DNA sequences in this specimen translate into the identical CDR3. The gene calls are TRBV7-7 and TRBJ2-2; 12 bases align to TRBD2. Germline V gene lookup returns CDR1 SSHAT and CDR2 FNYEAQ (reference sequence). J lost 5 bases, V lost 5 bases, and 3 bases had no gene match. The CDR3 is 15 amino acids. The CDR3 coding sequence is TGTGCCAGCAGCCCGGGGACTAGCGGGACCGGGGAGCTGTTTTTT. Amino acid sequence: CASSPGTSGTGELFF. The full variable domain, in which reference TRBV7-7 and TRBJ2-2 provide the parts outside the CDR3, is GAGVSQSPRYKVTKRGQDVTLRCDPISSHATLYWYQQALGQGPEFLTYFNYEAQPDKSGLPSDRFSAERPEGSISTLTIQRTEQRDSAMYRCASSPGTSGTGELFFGEGSRLTVL.

This clone has only one observation. This rearrangement joins TRBV25-1 to TRBJ2-5, with 9 nucleotides matching TRBD2. The CDR3 has 13 amino acids. CDR1 and CDR2 from the germline V gene are MGHDK and SYGVNS. Trimming removed 7 bases from V and 4 bases from J; junction bases left unmatched: 4. The CDR3 nucleotides read TGTGCCAGCAATAGCGGGAGTGGAGAGACCCAGTACTTC. Its translation is CASNSGSGETQYF.

The rearrangement joins TRBV28 to TRBJ2-5; D gene ambiguous. CDR3 length: 13 residues. V lost 6 bases to trimming and J lost 5 bases, with 13 bases between them. Germline V gives CDR1 MDHEN, CDR2 SYDVKM. The CDR3 loop reads CASSLIQGETQYF. In DNA form, the CDR3 reads TGTGCCAGCAGCTTGATACAAGGGGAGACCCAGTACTTC.

The rearrangement links TRBV5-1 to TRBJ2-2; D possibly corresponds to TRBD2 (6 bases). In germline, CDR1 is SGHRS, CDR2 YFSETQ. CDR3 length: 13 residues. V gave up 4 bases and J gave up 6 bases, with 10 bases separating them. CDR3 amino acids: CASSPGGAGELFF. As DNA, the CDR3 is TGCGCCAGCAGCCCCGGAGGGGCCGGGGAGCTGTTTTTT.

The rearrangement links TRBV27 to TRBJ2-7, with D perhaps matching TRBD1 or TRBD2 (5 bases each). The CDR3 is 14 residues long. The germline V gene encodes CDR1 MNHEY and CDR2 SMNVEV (reference sequence). V gave up 2 bases and J gave up 0 bases, with 8 bases separating them. Here the CDR3 DNA reads TGTGCCAGCAGTTTAAAGGGGAGCTCCTACGAGCAGTACTTC. This codes for CASSLKGSSYEQYF.

The chain is built from TRBV5-6 and TRBJ1-5; 7 nucleotides agree with TRBD1. The V and J ends lost 4 bases and 5 bases, in that order; junction bases with no gene match: 9. The CDR3 totals 15 residues. In germline, CDR1 is SGHDT, CDR2 YYEEEE. In DNA form, the CDR3 reads TGTGCCAGCAGCCGAATAGGGGGCAGACATCAGCCCCAGCATTTT. As protein: CASSRIGGRHQPQHF. The complete variable domain, with remaining parts taken from reference TRBV5-6 and TRBJ1-5, reads DAGVTQSPTHLIKTRGQQVTLRCSPKSGHDTVSWYQQALGQGPQFIFQYYEEEERQRGNFPDRFSGHQFPNYSSELNVNALLLGDSALYLCASSRIGGRHQPQHFGDGTRLSIL.

Worth noting for this clone: At the DNA level, this CDR3 is encoded by other sequences in the same sample as well. The rearrangement uses TRBV9 and TRBJ2-3; D is undetermined. CDR1 is SGDLS and CDR2 is YYNGEE in the germline V gene. V was shortened by 0 bases and J by 0 bases, with 8 bases between the two germline ends. This CDR3 has 15 residues. CDR3 loop: CASSVGRASTDTQYF. As DNA, the CDR3 is TGTGCCAGCAGCGTAGGTCGGGCCAGCACAGATACGCAGTATTTT.

J is TRBJ1-1 and V is TRBV14; D gene unclear. CDR3 length: 13 residues. Trimming removed 4 bases at V and 3 bases at J, with 9 bases between. Germline values: CDR1 SGHDN, CDR2 FVKESK. The CDR3, as DNA: TGTGCCAGCAGCCCCCGGGCTTACACTGAAGCTTTCTTT. Its translation: CASSPRAYTEAFF.

The chain joins TRBV11-2 to TRBJ2-3; D is uncertain. V dropped 10 bases and J dropped 0 bases, with 8 bases sitting between them. CDR3 length equals 12 residues. Germline-derived CDR1 and CDR2 are SGHAT and FQNNGV. The CDR3, as DNA: TGTGCCACCGAGGAGAGCACAGATACGCAGTATTTT. Protein product: CATEESTDTQYF.

The chain links TRBV2 to TRBJ1-1, with D hard to call. The V gene's germline CDR1 is SNHLY and CDR2 FYNNEI. This CDR3 is built from 12 residues. Trimming stripped 7 bases from V and 1 base from J, with 7 bases between. In DNA, the CDR3 is TGTGCCAGCATTGTGGGGAACACTGAAGCTTTCTTT. Translating it yields CASIVGNTEAFF.

V is TRBV7-8 and J is TRBJ2-7; tentative D call: TRBD2 (5 bases). Germline V CDR1 and CDR2: SGHVS, FQNEAQ. The CDR3 extends over 13 amino acids. V lost 9 bases and J lost 3, with 15 bases in between. The CDR3 DNA is TGTGCCAGTGCTGCGTGGGGAGTCTACGAGCAGTACTTC. Amino acid sequence: CASAAWGVYEQYF.

The chain couples TRBV6-6 to TRBJ2-7; tentatively, D is TRBD2 (6 bases). Trimming took 0 bases from V and 3 from J, leaving 6 bases between them. This CDR3 contains 13 residues. In germline, CDR1 is MNHNY, CDR2 SVGAGI (reference sequence). The CDR3 is CASSYSDYYEQYF. CDR3 bases: TGTGCCAGCAGTTACTCGGACTACTACGAGCAGTACTTC.

The V call is TRBV7-6, the J call TRBJ2-5; no clear D. There are 15 residues in the CDR3. Germline-derived CDR1 and CDR2 are SGHVS and FNYEAQ. The V and J ends lost 0 bases and 2 bases respectively, with 10 bases between them. The CDR3 protein is CASSLAWSEQETQYF. CDR3 DNA: TGTGCCAGCAGCTTAGCCTGGTCGGAACAAGAGACCCAGTACTTC.

The chain combines TRBV7-9 with TRBJ2-2; D ambiguous. Trimming took 3 bases from V and 0 from J, leaving 11 bases between them. This CDR3 contains 16 residues. Germline lookup yields CDR1 SEHNR and CDR2 FQNEAQ (reference sequence). Here the CDR3 DNA reads TGTGCCAGCAGCTTCGAGAAGGAGACGAACACCGGGGAGCTGTTTTTT. This codes for CASSFEKETNTGELFF.

The chain employs TRBV27 and TRBJ2-5; no firm D call. CDR3 length equals 17 residues. Trimming removed 6 bases from V and 5 bases from J, with 25 bases in between. Germline CDR1 is MNHEY and CDR2 is SMNVEV (reference sequence). In DNA, the CDR3 is TGTGCCAGCAGCTTCCGACCTCCGGCACCCAAAGCGGAGACCCAGTACTTC. This sequence encodes CASSFRPPAPKAETQYF.

This chain links TRBV10-3 with TRBJ2-3, with 9 bases lining up with TRBD1. With V trimmed by 3 bases and J by 1 base, 8 bases remained unmatched. Per the germline V gene, CDR1 is ENHRY and CDR2 is SYGVKD. The CDR3 runs to 17 residues. The DNA for the CDR3 is TGTGCCATCAGTGAATTGGGACAGGGCTTTGGCACAGATACGCAGTATTTT. Its translation is CAISELGQGFGTDTQYF.

The V and J genes are TRBV15 and TRBJ2-1, with D perhaps matching TRBD1 or TRBD2 (7 bases each). This CDR3 has 16 amino acids. The V end lost 4 bases, the J end lost 5 bases, and 18 bases lay between the germline ends. The germline gives CDR1 LNHNV, CDR2 YYDKDF (reference sequence). CDR3 bases: TGTGCCACCAGCACGGTCAGGGGGGGACTTAACAATGAGCAGTTCTTC. Translating it yields CATSTVRGGLNNEQFF.

The chain is built from TRBV15 and TRBJ2-7; unclear D gene. The V end lost 0 bases, the J end lost 2 bases, and 11 bases lay between the germline ends. This CDR3 spans 15 amino acids. Germline values: CDR1 LNHNV, CDR2 YYDKDF (reference sequence). The CDR3 spells CATSREGLGTYEQYF. The DNA of the CDR3 is TGTGCCACCAGCAGAGAAGGTCTGGGGACCTACGAGCAGTACTTC. The full variable domain, its missing parts supplied by reference TRBV15 and TRBJ2-7, is DAMVIQNPRYQVTQFGKPVTLSCSQTLNHNVMYWYQQKSSQAPKLLFHYYDKDFNNEADTPDNFQSRRPNTSFCFLDIRSPGLGDTAMYLCATSREGLGTYEQYFGPGTRLTVT.

The chain uses TRBV19 and TRBJ2-1; a possible D gene is TRBD2 (6 bases). This CDR3 contains 15 residues. CDR1 is LNHDA, CDR2 SQIVND, per germline (reference sequence). The V end lost 5 bases, the J end lost 2 bases, and 13 bases lay between the germline ends. In DNA, the CDR3 is TGTGCCAGTAGTTCTCCGGGAGACCCCTACAATGAGCAGTTCTTC. This translates into CASSSPGDPYNEQFF.

This rearrangement joins TRBV19 to TRBJ2-3; TRBD1 aligns across 9 bases. The length of the CDR3 is 18 residues. Germline assignment: CDR1 LNHDA and CDR2 SQIVND (reference sequence). Trimming at V came to 4 bases and at J to 2 bases, leaving 13 bases not matched to a gene. The CDR3 DNA reads TGTGCCAGTAGTAGGGATGTTGTCGGGACAGGGCTCACAGATACGCAGTATTTT. Its translation: CASSRDVVGTGLTDTQYF.

The DNA for the CDR3 is TGTGCCAGCAGTTTGGTGACACCCTGGCAGGGTGAGCAGTTCTTC. Translated, it gives CASSLVTPWQGEQFF. This sequence joins TRBV27 and TRBJ2-1; maybe TRBD1 (5 bases). Germline CDR1 MNHEY, CDR2 SMNVEV (reference sequence). The CDR3 extends over 15 amino acids. Trimming took 3 bases from V and 9 from J, leaving 18 bases between them.

The V call is TRBV14, the J call TRBJ2-3, with 14 bases identical to TRBD2. The CDR3 is made up of 18 amino acids. Germline trimming cut 3 bases from V and 5 bases from J; bases unmatched to any gene: 10. Per germline, CDR1 SGHDN and CDR2 FVKESK. CDR3: CASSHEQGTSGRRDTQYF. The CDR3 nucleotides are TGTGCCAGCAGCCATGAACAAGGGACTAGCGGGAGAAGAGATACGCAGTATTTT. Based on the CDR3 plus reference TRBV14 and TRBJ2-3, the full variable domain is EAGVTQFPSHSVIEKGQTVTLRCDPISGHDNLYWYRRVMGKEIKFLLHFVKESKQDESGMPNNRFLAERTGGTYSTLKVQPAELEDSGVYFCASSHEQGTSGRRDTQYFGPGTRLTVL.

The chain carries TRBV29-1 and TRBJ1-2; no definite D call. The CDR3 is 13 amino acids. Trimming took 6 bases from V and 2 from J, leaving 13 bases between them. CDR1 is SQVTM, CDR2 ANQGSEA, per germline. The CDR3 region has the DNA TGCAGCGTCTTACTTTCCCTGAACTATGGCTACACCTTC. Protein: CSVLLSLNYGYTF.

The chain has TRBV23-1 and TRBJ2-7; D possibly uses TRBD1 or TRBD2 (7 bases each). TRBV23-1 is an ORF for which the function is uncertain. CDR3 length: 22 amino acids. Trimming took 2 bases from V and 3 from J, leaving 35 bases between them. CDR3 protein: CASSQIPYRDSRDYTTVYEQYF. CDR3 nucleotide sequence: TGCGCCAGCAGTCAAATCCCGTATCGGGACAGCCGGGACTACACTACGGTCTACGAGCAGTACTTC.

This chain links TRBV27 with TRBJ2-2; a possible D gene is TRBD2 (6 bases). V was pared by 5 bases and J by 4 bases, with 14 bases between. Germline lookup yields CDR1 MNHEY and CDR2 SMNVEV (reference sequence). The CDR3 has 15 amino acids. In DNA form, the CDR3 reads TGTGCCAGCAGTCCCCTAGGAGGGACCACCGGGGAGCTGTTTTTT. Translation gives CASSPLGGTTGELFF.

V is TRBV6-5 and J is TRBJ2-1; D unresolved. V was clipped by 0 bases and J by 3 bases, with 6 bases between them. CDR1 MNHEY and CDR2 SVGAGI come from the germline V gene. CDR3 length: 14 amino acids. CDR3: CASSYSGNYNEQFF. The CDR3 DNA reads as TGTGCCAGCAGTTACTCTGGCAACTACAATGAGCAGTTCTTC.